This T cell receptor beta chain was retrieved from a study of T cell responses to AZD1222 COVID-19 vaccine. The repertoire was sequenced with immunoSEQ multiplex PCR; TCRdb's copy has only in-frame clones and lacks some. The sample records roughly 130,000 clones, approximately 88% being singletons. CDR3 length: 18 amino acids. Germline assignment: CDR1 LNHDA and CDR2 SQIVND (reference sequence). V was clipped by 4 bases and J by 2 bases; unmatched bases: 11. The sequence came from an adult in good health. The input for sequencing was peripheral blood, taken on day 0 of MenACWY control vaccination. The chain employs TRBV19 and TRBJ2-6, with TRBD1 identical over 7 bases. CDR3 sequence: CASSRTGGLFTGANVLTF. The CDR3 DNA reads TGTGCCAGTAGTAGGACAGGCGGGCTCTTTACTGGGGCCAACGTCCTGACTTTC.